What follows are 22 T cell receptor beta chains derived from one specimen sequenced in a study of response to subunit inactivated influenza vaccine (dated 2018 in TCRdb). In light of the paper, this sample's time point label describes: 45 to 50 days after influenza vaccine administration. The library was obtained by RT-PCR. The run used an Illumina HiSeq 2500. TCRdb trimmed the raw reads at Q25, called clones with MiXCR and kept productive beta chains. CDR3 protein duplicates are merged, each entry listing the most common genes and DNA. A total of around 480,000 distinct CDR3 sequences appear in this sample, 9.5% to 13% of them only once. Together, the top ten hold less than 15% of the sample. The sequences come from PBMCs from blood, collected more than 35 days after vaccination. The source is a man in his fifties who received an inactivated influenza vaccine. Donor details come from another sample of the same person, matched by shared clones.

This clonotype was picked up many times. The genes are TRBV7-9 and TRBJ2-7; maybe TRBD1 (6 bases). CDR1 and CDR2 (germline): SEHNR, FQNEAQ (reference sequence). The CDR3 length is 13 residues. V lost 1 base, J lost 5 bases, and 9 bases lay in between. CDR3 DNA: TGTGCCAGCAGCTTAGGGGGGCGTAACGAGCAGTACTTC. It encodes CASSLGGRNEQYF.

This clonotype was seen more than once but under ten times. The genes are TRBV4-2 and TRBJ1-1; TRBD1 agrees at 7 bases. Per the germline V gene, CDR1 is LGHNA and CDR2 is YNFKEQ. The CDR3 has 17 residues. Trimming cost V 4 bases and J 1 base; bases outside gene matches: 12. The CDR3 DNA reads TGTGCCAGCAGCCCCCCGGGTAGGGGGCGGACGAACACTGAAGCTTTCTTT. As protein: CASSPPGRGRTNTEAFF.

This rearrangement joins TRBV6-1 to TRBJ1-5, with 8 nucleotides matching TRBD1. Germline assignment: CDR1 MNHNS and CDR2 SASEGT. CDR3 length: 13 amino acids. V lost 4 bases, J lost 6 bases, and 2 bases stayed unmatched. CDR3 residues: CASSAGQGQPQHF. The CDR3 DNA sequence: TGTGCCAGCAGTGCAGGACAGGGTCAGCCCCAGCATTTT.

In its sample, this clonotype was seen a few times. CDR3 sequence: CSVETLGGTGGGYTF. As DNA, the CDR3 is TGCAGCGTTGAAACGCTTGGCGGGACAGGGGGCGGCTACACCTTC. The chain recombines TRBV29-1 with TRBJ1-2; 12 bases are shared with TRBD1. CDR3 size: 15 residues. J was trimmed by 8 bases and V by 2 bases; bases with no gene match: 9. Germline V CDR1 and CDR2: SQVTM, ANQGSEA. The variable domain in full, with the rest retrieved from reference TRBV29-1 and TRBJ1-2, is SAVISQKPSRDICQRGTSLTIQCQVDSQVTMMFWYRQQPGQSLTLIATANQGSEATYESGFVIDKFPISRPNLTFSTLTVSNMSPEDSSIYLCSVETLGGTGGGYTFGSGTRLTVV.

V and J are TRBV3-1 and TRBJ1-1, with 7 positions matching TRBD1. Trimming took 4 bases from V and 5 from J; bases not matched to a gene: 4. Germline CDR1 and CDR2: LGHDT and YNNKEL (reference sequence). CDR3 length equals 13 residues. The CDR3 spells CASSLSDRTEAFF. The CDR3 coding sequence is TGTGCCAGCAGCCTATCGGACAGGACTGAAGCTTTCTTT.

The chain recombines TRBV20-1 with TRBJ2-5, with D maybe TRBD1 (5 bases). Germline V lookup: CDR1 DFQATT, CDR2 SNEGSKA (reference sequence). Trimming stripped 2 bases from V and 3 bases from J, with 10 bases between. There are 13 residues in the CDR3. CDR3 sequence reads: CSARKDTEETQYF. In DNA form, the CDR3 reads TGCAGTGCTAGAAAGGACACGGAAGAGACCCAGTACTTC.

This clonotype has a count of ten or more. J is TRBJ2-1 and V is TRBV29-1, with 10 nucleotides matching TRBD1. CDR1 SQVTM and CDR2 ANQGSEA come from the germline V gene. This CDR3 comprises 13 residues. Trimming removed 7 bases from V and 2 bases from J; junction bases left unmatched: 2. The CDR3 loop reads CSETGGPYNEQFF. In DNA form, the CDR3 reads TGCAGCGAGACAGGGGGCCCCTACAATGAGCAGTTCTTC.

The V gene is TRBV20-1, the J gene TRBJ2-5, with TRBD2 matching over 7 bases. J gave up 5 bases and V 6 bases, and 12 bases lay outside the gene matches. Germline CDR1 and CDR2: DFQATT and SNEGSKA (reference sequence). This CDR3 comprises 14 residues. The DNA of the CDR3 is TGCAGTGCCGTGGGGTCTAGCGGTCCGGAGACCCAGTACTTC. It codes for CSAVGSSGPETQYF.

This clonotype came up many times. The chain employs TRBV27 and TRBJ1-2; unclear D gene. The V and J ends lost 3 bases and 1 base respectively, with 9 bases between them. Per germline, CDR1 MNHEY and CDR2 SMNVEV (reference sequence). This CDR3 is built from 14 residues. The CDR3 here is CASSFTALNYGYTF. DNA for the CDR3: TGTGCCAGCAGTTTTACAGCGCTTAACTATGGCTACACCTTC.

The rearrangement links TRBV12-3 or TRBV12-4 to TRBJ2-6; no reliable D call. With 5 bases removed from V and 5 bases from J, the gap between germline ends came to 7 bases. The CDR3 is made up of 13 amino acids. The CDR3, as DNA: TGTGCCAGCAGTCCAATTTGGGCCAACGTCCTGACTTTC. It is translated as CASSPIWANVLTF.

The chain joins TRBV10-2 to TRBJ2-3, with TRBD2 identical over 10 bases. CDR1 is WSHSY and CDR2 is SAAADI in the germline V gene. The CDR3 is 17 residues long. V lost 0 bases, J lost 2 bases, and 5 bases stayed unmatched. CDR3 region: CASSESPGLAYTDTQYF. As DNA, the CDR3 is TGCGCCAGCAGTGAGTCGCCGGGACTAGCGTACACAGATACGCAGTATTTT.

The CDR3: CASSQGPRGQRGTQYF. In nucleotides, the CDR3 is TGCGCCAGCAGCCAAGGACCTCGAGGACAGCGGGGGACCCAGTACTTC. V usage is TRBV4-3 and J usage is TRBJ2-5; maybe TRBD2 (7 bases). Between the trimmed V and J ends, which lost 1 base and 7 bases, there was a span of 19 bases. This CDR3 is 16 amino acids long. The V gene's germline CDR1 is LGHNA and CDR2 YSLEER.

In this sample, this clonotype turned up a few times. The chain uses TRBV5-1 and TRBJ2-7; D remains ambiguous. Germline-derived CDR1 and CDR2 are SGHRS and YFSETQ. Trimming left V 1 base short and J 2 bases short, with 10 bases between. CDR3 length: 14 residues. CDR3 coding DNA: TGCGCCAGCAGCTTGCACGGGCAAACCTACGAGCAGTACTTC. Protein sequence: CASSLHGQTYEQYF. Complete variable domain (other parts from reference TRBV5-1 and TRBJ2-7): KAGVTQTPRYLIKTRGQQVTLSCSPISGHRSVSWYQQTPGQGLQFLFEYFSETQRNKGNFPGRFSGRQFSNSRSEMNVSTLELGDSALYLCASSLHGQTYEQYFGPGTRLTVT.

The genes are TRBV10-3 and TRBJ2-1, with a tentative D call TRBD2 (5 bases). V lost 10 bases and J lost 6, with 13 bases in between. Germline values: CDR1 ENHRY, CDR2 SYGVKD. The CDR3 is 12 residues long. Written as DNA, the CDR3 is TGTGCCACCCGGGAACCGAGCAATGAGCAGTTCTTC. Amino acid sequence: CATREPSNEQFF.

The chain combines TRBV7-8 with TRBJ2-3, with D tentatively TRBD1 (6 bases). V lost 5 bases and J 6 bases, leaving 21 bases between the germline ends. Germline V gives CDR1 SGHVS, CDR2 FQNEAQ. CDR3 size: 16 residues. CDR3: CASSIKGVSWRDTQYF. In nucleotides, the CDR3 is TGTGCCAGCAGCATTAAGGGGGTCTCGTGGCGGGATACGCAGTATTTT.

This rearrangement joins TRBV13 to TRBJ1-3; D is unresolved. Germline V lookup: CDR1 PRHDT, CDR2 FYEKMQ (reference sequence). The V gene lost 3 bases and the J gene lost 1 base, with 7 bases spanning the gap. CDR3 size: 14 residues. The CDR3 DNA reads as TGTGCCAGCAGCTTGAGTCAGTCTGGAAACACCATATATTTT. Translating it yields CASSLSQSGNTIYF.

This clonotype was found many times. The gene calls are TRBV12-3 or TRBV12-4 and TRBJ2-1; D is ambiguous. CDR3 length: 13 residues. V lost 3 bases and J lost 0, with 3 bases in between. CDR3 residues: CASSFNSYNEQFF. CDR3 nucleotides: TGTGCCAGCAGTTTCAACTCCTACAATGAGCAGTTCTTC.

This clonotype was picked up many times. V usage is TRBV10-3 and J usage is TRBJ1-1; D is unresolved. This CDR3 is built from 15 residues. V gave up 3 bases and J gave up 1 base, with 12 bases separating them. Germline-derived CDR1 and CDR2 are ENHRY and SYGVKD. The CDR3: CAISDPGFPNTEAFF. CDR3 DNA sequence: TGTGCCATCAGTGACCCCGGTTTTCCGAACACTGAAGCTTTCTTT.

Only a few counts were recorded for this clonotype. This chain joins TRBV21-1 and TRBJ1-2; the D call TRBD1 from the table was never checked on the DNA. TRBV21-1 is reported as a pseudogene. The CDR3 is 13 amino acids. The DNA of the CDR3 is TGTGCCACAGACTCGACAGGGGCGGATGGCTACACCTTC. This gives the protein CATDSTGADGYTF.

V usage is TRBV25-1 and J usage is TRBJ2-5; 13 bases agree with TRBD2. J gave up 2 bases and V 2 bases, and 5 bases lay outside the gene matches. The CDR3 is 17 residues long. CDR1 and CDR2 from the germline V gene are MGHDK and SYGVNS. This CDR3 reads CASSEGLAGDGQETQYF. The CDR3 DNA sequence: TGTGCCAGCAGTGAAGGACTAGCGGGAGACGGACAAGAGACCCAGTACTTC.

V and J are TRBV20-1 and TRBJ2-7; 8 nucleotides agree with TRBD1. V was clipped by 3 bases and J by 6 bases; unmatched bases: 10. Looked up from germline, CDR1 is DFQATT and CDR2 is SNEGSKA (reference sequence). The CDR3 has 14 residues. The CDR3: CSARRGQGASEQYF. Here the CDR3 DNA reads TGCAGTGCTAGGAGGGGGCAGGGGGCTTCCGAGCAGTACTTC.

The chain joins TRBV5-1 to TRBJ2-1; 11 nucleotides align to TRBD2. The V segment lost 3 bases and the J segment 7 bases; nucleotides outside the gene matches: 21. Germline V gives CDR1 SGHRS, CDR2 YFSETQ. This CDR3 has 20 residues. This chain's CDR3 is CASSYTPRTSGSSHRNEQFF. The CDR3 DNA reads TGCGCCAGCAGCTATACACCTCGGACTAGCGGGTCCTCCCACAGGAATGAGCAGTTCTTC.